A selection of T cell receptor beta chains follows, all from one sample in a study of shared clonotypes between healthy human individuals. The protocol was immunoSEQ multiplex PCR, while the TCRdb copy is restricted to in-frame clones and leaves out a portion. The table shows fewer than 2.5 million clones, with roughly 93% occurring only once. Input material: naive CD4+ T cells from PBMCs. The receptors shown here come from a young man in good health. Some clones in this sample may be carry-over from other donors' samples. CDR3s include the opening cysteine and the closing phenylalanine or tryptophan. A D gene is named only where the DNA matches it firmly.

j_call | d_call | v_call | cdr3_aa | cdr3_nt
TRBJ1-5 | - | TRBV27 | CASSPRQPTNQPQHF | TGTGCCAGCAGCCCCCGGCAGCCTACCAATCAGCCCCAGCATTTT
TRBJ2-1 | - | TRBV25-1 | CASSEGGWGDNYNEQFF | TGTGCCAGCAGTGAAGGCGGGTGGGGTGACAATTACAATGAGCAGTTCTTC
TRBJ1-2 | - | TRBV7-3 | CASSSNPPEGTF | TGTGCCAGCAGCTCGAACCCTCCAGAGGGGACCTTC
TRBJ1-2 | TRBD1 | TRBV4-1 | CASSQVLQGKAGDYGYTF | TGCGCCAGCAGCCAAGTTCTACAGGGGAAGGCGGGCGACTATGGCTACACCTTC
TRBJ1-1 | - | TRBV19 | CASSIVGRGNTEAFF | TGTGCCAGTAGTATAGTAGGGAGGGGGAACACTGAAGCTTTCTTT
TRBJ2-5 | - | TRBV13 | CASSLQRSQETQYF | TGTGCCAGCAGCCTTCAGAGAAGCCAAGAGACCCAGTACTTC
TRBJ1-1 | - | TRBV4-1 | CASSQEPGVGTEAFF | TGCGCCAGCAGCCAAGAGCCAGGGGTCGGGACTGAAGCTTTCTTT
TRBJ2-2 | TRBD1 | TRBV7-8 | CASSSTGPSPGELFF | TGTGCCAGCAGTTCGACAGGGCCCTCACCCGGGGAGCTGTTTTTT
TRBJ1-5 | - | TRBV12-2 | CASRLGTGSGRPQHF | TGTGCAAGTCGCTTAGGGACGGGCTCGGGGAGGCCCCAGCATTTT
TRBJ2-2 | - | TRBV5-1 | CASSFTRNTGELFF | TGCGCCAGCAGCTTCACTAGGAACACCGGGGAGCTGTTTTTT
TRBJ2-1 | TRBD2 | TRBV7-2 | CASSLLGSGVFGEQFF | TGTGCCAGCAGCCTCTTGGGTAGCGGGGTCTTTGGTGAGCAGTTCTTC
TRBJ2-6 | - | TRBV10-3 | CAISDRGPSGANVLTF | TGTGCCATCAGTGACAGGGGCCCTTCTGGGGCCAACGTCCTGACTTTC
TRBJ2-1 | - | TRBV11-2 | CASSSVTGLLYNEQFF | TGTGCCAGCAGCTCTGTCACGGGGTTATTGTACAATGAGCAGTTCTTC
TRBJ1-2 | - | TRBV10-3 | CAISDQGMAGYTF | TGTGCCATCAGTGACCAGGGGATGGCTGGCTACACCTTC
TRBJ1-2 | - | TRBV29-1 | CSGQGGGYGYTF | TGCAGCGGGCAGGGCGGCGGCTATGGCTACACCTTC
TRBJ2-5 | - | TRBV27 | CASSAQETQYF | TGTGCCAGCAGCGCACAAGAGACCCAGTACTTC
TRBJ1-1 | - | TRBV15 | CATSRGGDLNTEAFF | TGTGCCACCAGCAGAGGAGGGGACCTGAACACTGAAGCTTTCTTT
TRBJ1-1 | - | TRBV28 | CASILSEYTEAFF | TGTGCCAGCATCCTGAGTGAATACACTGAAGCTTTCTTT
TRBJ1-2 | - | TRBV28 | CASSLPETYGYTF | TGTGCCAGCAGTTTACCAGAAACCTATGGCTACACCTTC
TRBJ2-2 | - | TRBV28 | CASSDPGNTGELFF | TGTGCCAGCAGTGACCCAGGGAACACCGGGGAGCTGTTTTTT
TRBJ2-1 | TRBD2 | TRBV5-1 | CASSLGTSGNNEQFF | TGCGCCAGCAGCCTCGGGACTAGCGGAAACAATGAGCAGTTCTTC
TRBJ2-7 | TRBD1 | TRBV5-1 | CASSFRRGSSYEQYF | TGCGCCAGCAGCTTCCGCAGGGGGAGCAGCTACGAGCAGTACTTC
TRBJ2-7 | - | TRBV7-8 | CASSLDLAGGQSSYEQYF | TGTGCCAGCAGCTTAGATTTGGCCGGGGGCCAAAGCTCCTACGAGCAGTACTTC
TRBJ1-1 | TRBD1 | TRBV7-9 | CASSNGDRADTEAFF | TGTGCCAGCAGCAACGGGGACAGGGCGGACACTGAAGCTTTCTTT
TRBJ2-1 | TRBD1 | TRBV5-1 | CASSLLQGPYNEQFF | TGCGCCAGCAGCTTATTACAGGGGCCCTACAATGAGCAGTTCTTC
TRBJ2-1 | TRBD1 | TRBV5-1 | CASSYTGDYNEQFF | TGCGCCAGCAGCTACACAGGGGATTACAATGAGCAGTTCTTC
TRBJ1-1 | - | TRBV5-6 | CASSLVYPNTEAFF | TGTGCCAGCAGCTTGGTTTACCCAAACACTGAAGCTTTCTTT
TRBJ1-1 | TRBD1 | TRBV27 | CASSLRGRSTEAFF | TGTGCCAGCAGTTTGAGGGGGCGCTCCACTGAAGCTTTCTTT
TRBJ2-1 | - | TRBV7-2 | CASSLGGSRGGEQFF | TGTGCCAGCAGCTTGGGTGGGAGTCGGGGCGGGGAGCAGTTCTTC